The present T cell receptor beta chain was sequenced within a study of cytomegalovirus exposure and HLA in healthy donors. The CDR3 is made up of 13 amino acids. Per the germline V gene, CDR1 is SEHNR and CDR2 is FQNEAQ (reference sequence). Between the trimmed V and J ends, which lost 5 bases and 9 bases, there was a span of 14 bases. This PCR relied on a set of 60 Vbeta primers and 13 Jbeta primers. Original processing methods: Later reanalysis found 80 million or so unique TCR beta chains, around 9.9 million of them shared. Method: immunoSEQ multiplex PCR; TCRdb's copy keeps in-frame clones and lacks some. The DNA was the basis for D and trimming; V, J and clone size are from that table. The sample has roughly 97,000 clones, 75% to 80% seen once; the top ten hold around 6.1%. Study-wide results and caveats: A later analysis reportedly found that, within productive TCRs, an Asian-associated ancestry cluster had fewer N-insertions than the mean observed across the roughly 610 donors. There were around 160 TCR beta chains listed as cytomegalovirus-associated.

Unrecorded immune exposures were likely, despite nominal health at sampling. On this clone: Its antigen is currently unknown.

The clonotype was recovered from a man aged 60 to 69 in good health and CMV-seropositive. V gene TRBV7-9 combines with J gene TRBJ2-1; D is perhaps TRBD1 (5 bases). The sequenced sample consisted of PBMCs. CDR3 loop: CASSAGAGGEQFF. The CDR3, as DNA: TGTGCCAGCAGCGCTGGGGCCGGCGGTGAGCAGTTCTTC.